The next 23 T cell receptor beta chains were all read from a single sample in a study of blood T cell repertoires in COVID-19. Clones were sequenced by immunoSEQ multiplex PCR, and TCRdb holds only the in-frame ones, with some missing. Among 71,000 or so clones listed, about 86% were seen once. Material for sequencing was peripheral blood. The receptors here all came from a man between 65 and 85 years old with acute or convalescent COVID-19.

The gene calls are TRBV7-9 and TRBJ2-7; TRBD2 matches at 9 bases. Trimming removed 1 base from V and 4 bases from J; junction bases left unmatched: 5. Germline V gives CDR1 SEHNR, CDR2 FQNEAQ (reference sequence). The CDR3 consists of 15 residues. The CDR3 loop reads CASSLEAGGKYEQYF. CDR3 DNA: TGTGCCAGCAGCTTAGAAGCGGGAGGCAAATACGAGCAGTACTTC.

The DNA of the CDR3 is TGCGCCAGCAGCCAAGCATTTCGACAGGCGAACACTGAAGCTTTCTTT. Translating gives CASSQAFRQANTEAFF. The chain joins TRBV4-1 to TRBJ1-1; weak D call: TRBD1 (6 bases). The CDR3 spans 16 residues. With 1 base removed from V and 1 base from J, the gap between germline ends came to 13 bases. CDR1 and CDR2 from the germline V gene are MGHRA and YSYEKL.

This rearrangement joins TRBV27 to TRBJ1-2; D unclear. CDR3 length: 13 amino acids. In germline, CDR1 is MNHEY, CDR2 SMNVEV (reference sequence). V dropped 3 bases and J dropped 0 bases, with 5 bases sitting between them. The CDR3: CASSFGANYGYTF. As DNA, the CDR3 is TGTGCCAGCAGTTTTGGAGCTAACTATGGCTACACCTTC.

The J gene is TRBJ1-4, the V gene TRBV23-1; no clear D gene. TRBV23-1 is recorded as an ORF, its role being uncertain. This CDR3 is 15 amino acids long. V gave up 0 bases and J gave up 11 bases, with 16 bases separating them. CDR3 DNA: TGCGCCAGCAGTCAATCGCTAAGCCCAGGTGGGAAACTGTTTTTT. As protein: CASSQSLSPGGKLFF.

The rearrangement joins TRBV7-3 to TRBJ2-1, with 13 bases lining up with TRBD2. The germline V gene has CDR1 SGHTA and CDR2 FQGTGA. This CDR3 has 16 residues. With 3 bases clipped from V and 7 bases from J, the junction kept 6 bases outside the gene matches. DNA of the CDR3: TGTGCCAGCAGCTTTGCCGGGACTAGCGGGAAAAATGAGCAGTTCTTC. Translating gives CASSFAGTSGKNEQFF.

The V gene is TRBV7-3, the J gene TRBJ2-5; TRBD1 matches 9 bases. V shed 5 bases and J 6 bases; nucleotides not matched to a gene: 1. Germline V gene sequence: CDR1 SGHTA, CDR2 FQGTGA. This CDR3 region has 12 residues. CDR3: CASSDRGKTQYF. The CDR3, as DNA: TGTGCCAGCAGCGACAGGGGGAAGACCCAGTACTTC. Variable domain in full (rest from reference TRBV7-3 and TRBJ2-5): GAGVSQTPSNKVTEKGKYVELRCDPISGHTALYWYRQSLGQGPEFLIYFQGTGAADDSGLPNDRFFAVRPEGSVSTLKIQRTERGDSAVYLCASSDRGKTQYFGPGTRLLVL.

The V and J genes are TRBV6-5 and TRBJ2-7; 8 nucleotides agree with TRBD2. Trimming at V came to 5 bases and at J to 5 bases, leaving 11 bases not matched to a gene. The CDR3 consists of 15 residues. Germline values: CDR1 MNHEY, CDR2 SVGAGI. The CDR3 DNA reads TGTGCCAGCAGTAGCGGGGGCTCCCTGGCTCACGAGCAGTACTTC. Translation gives CASSSGGSLAHEQYF.

This sequence joins TRBV30 and TRBJ1-5; D gene unclear. Germline-derived CDR1 and CDR2 are GTSNPN and SVGIG (reference sequence). Trimming removed 3 bases from V and 4 bases from J, with 13 bases in between. The CDR3 totals 14 residues. The CDR3 nucleotides read TGTGCCTGGAGCCAGACAAGTAGTAATCAGCCCCAGCATTTT. It is translated as CAWSQTSSNQPQHF.

The rearrangement links TRBV6-5 to TRBJ2-2; D is possibly TRBD2 (5 bases). CDR3 length equals 16 residues. Germline values: CDR1 MNHEY, CDR2 SVGAGI. V shed 0 bases and J shed 2 bases, with 10 bases lying between them. CDR3 sequence: CASSYSGEINTGELFF. CDR3 bases: TGTGCCAGCAGTTACTCCGGGGAAATAAACACCGGGGAGCTGTTTTTT.

This sequence joins TRBV20-1 and TRBJ2-5; D remains unclear. V gave up 5 bases and J gave up 2 bases, with 3 bases separating them. Germline V CDR1 and CDR2: DFQATT, SNEGSKA (reference sequence). The CDR3 extends over 10 amino acids. CDR3 protein: CSAQQETQYF. In DNA, the CDR3 is TGCAGTGCTCAACAAGAGACCCAGTACTTC.

This sequence joins TRBV28 and TRBJ1-5; a weak D match, TRBD1 (5 bases). In germline, CDR1 is MDHEN, CDR2 SYDVKM. This CDR3 has 15 residues. Trimming cost V 4 bases and J 4 bases, with 14 bases left between them. CDR3 in DNA: TGTGCCAGCAGTTCCGGACATACCCGTAATCAGCCCCAGCATTTT. Translated, it gives CASSSGHTRNQPQHF.

This chain uses TRBV3-1 (or the pseudogene TRBV3-2) with TRBJ2-3, with TRBD1 matching over 8 bases. The CDR3 has 15 amino acids. V trimming: 5 bases; J trimming: 3 bases; junction bases outside the gene matches: 7. The germline V gene has CDR1 LGHDT and CDR2 YNNKEL (reference sequence). As DNA, the CDR3 is TGTGCCAGCAGCACCCGACAGGGGTTTACAGATACGCAGTATTTT. It translates to CASSTRQGFTDTQYF.

This chain joins TRBV28 and TRBJ1-6; TRBD1 aligns across 7 bases. Trimming cost V 3 bases and J 2 bases; bases outside gene matches: 7. This CDR3 is 17 amino acids long. Germline CDR1 MDHEN, CDR2 SYDVKM. CDR3 sequence: CASSFPQGGAYNSPLHF. CDR3 nucleotide sequence: TGTGCCAGCAGTTTCCCCCAAGGGGGCGCCTATAATTCACCCCTCCACTTT.

Only one count was recorded for this clone. This sequence joins TRBV6-2 or TRBV6-3 and TRBJ2-7; 7 bases line up with TRBD1. Germline V CDR1 and CDR2: MNHEY, SVGEGT. V gave up 3 bases and J gave up 2 bases; unmatched junction bases: 4. The CDR3 spans 14 residues. This CDR3 reads CASSYWDRAYEQYF. The CDR3 DNA sequence: TGTGCCAGCAGTTATTGGGACAGAGCCTACGAGCAGTACTTC.

J is TRBJ2-5 and V is TRBV24-1; TRBD1 matches 10 bases. CDR1 is KGHDR and CDR2 is SFDVKD in the germline V gene. The V gene end was trimmed by 2 bases and the J gene end by 4 bases; junction bases not matched to a gene: 6. This CDR3 is 16 amino acids long. The CDR3 spells CATSDSSGTGVETQYF. The CDR3 coding sequence is TGTGCCACCAGTGATTCTTCTGGGACAGGGGTAGAGACCCAGTACTTC.

This clone was recorded at least ten times. V is TRBV30 and J is TRBJ1-5; 8 nucleotides agree with TRBD1. Per the germline V gene, CDR1 is GTSNPN and CDR2 is SVGIG (reference sequence). This CDR3 comprises 16 residues. V gave up 1 base and J gave up 1 base; unmatched junction bases: 6. The CDR3 is CAWSAGWTGSNQPQHF. The CDR3 coding sequence is TGTGCCTGGAGTGCCGGGTGGACAGGGAGCAATCAGCCCCAGCATTTT.

The chain combines TRBV2 with TRBJ1-4; the D gene is possibly TRBD1 (5 bases). From germline, CDR1 is SNHLY and CDR2 FYNNEI. This CDR3 is built from 15 residues. V dropped 1 base and J dropped 4 bases, with 10 bases sitting between them. The CDR3 region has the DNA TGTGCCAGCAGTGAAGGCGGGGGTTTTAATGAAAAACTGTTTTTT. Its translation: CASSEGGGFNEKLFF.

The rearrangement uses TRBV3-1 (or the pseudogene TRBV3-2) and TRBJ2-2; D gene ambiguous. Germline V CDR1 and CDR2: LGHDT, YNNKEL (reference sequence). Trimming took 6 bases from V and 4 from J, leaving 6 bases between them. This CDR3 region has 12 residues. The CDR3 sequence is CASSRVTGELFF. CDR3 sequence (DNA): TGTGCCAGCAGTCGGGTCACCGGGGAGCTGTTTTTT.

The V gene is TRBV5-6, the J gene TRBJ1-1, with 7 bases lining up with TRBD1. The CDR3 length is 13 residues. In germline, CDR1 is SGHDT, CDR2 YYEEEE. V lost 1 base, J lost 11 bases, and 8 bases stayed unmatched. The CDR3 here is CASSLPPGGGAFF. The CDR3 DNA sequence: TGTGCCAGCAGCTTGCCTCCCGGAGGGGGCGCTTTCTTT.

The V call is TRBV19, the J call TRBJ2-3; 13 nucleotides line up with TRBD2. From germline, CDR1 is LNHDA and CDR2 SQIVND (reference sequence). Trimming removed 9 bases from V and 3 bases from J; junction bases left unmatched: 9. The CDR3 covers 16 residues. The CDR3 DNA reads as TGTGCCAGCATGGGACTAGCGGGAAAGGTTACAGATACGCAGTATTTT. Residues: CASMGLAGKVTDTQYF.

The chain combines TRBV27 with TRBJ2-2; possible D gene TRBD1, 6 bases. CDR3 length: 15 amino acids. Germline CDR1 reads MNHEY; CDR2 reads SMNVEV (reference sequence). The ends were cut back, 5 bases at V and 4 bases at J, with 14 bases in the middle. The CDR3 loop is CASSIQGIGTGELFF. The CDR3 DNA follows: TGTGCCAGCAGTATCCAGGGGATAGGCACCGGGGAGCTGTTTTTT.

The chain has TRBV7-2 and TRBJ1-1, with a tentative D call TRBD1 (5 bases). The CDR3 is 13 amino acids. The germline V gene has CDR1 SGHTA and CDR2 FQGNSA. The V end lost 0 bases, the J end lost 8 bases, and 10 bases lay between the germline ends. The CDR3 coding sequence is TGTGCCAGCAGCTTAGCGGGCGGGGGGGAAGCTTTCTTT. The encoded protein is CASSLAGGGEAFF.

The chain couples TRBV18 to TRBJ2-7; tentative D call: TRBD1 (6 bases). The V gene lost 5 bases and the J gene lost 2 bases, with 16 bases spanning the gap. This CDR3 spans 15 amino acids. From germline, CDR1 is KGHSH and CDR2 LQKENI. The CDR3 sequence: CASSYRDSGPYEQYF. As DNA, the CDR3 is TGTGCCAGCTCATACAGGGATTCGGGGCCCTACGAGCAGTACTTC.